This T cell receptor (beta chain) appears in the sequencing data of a study of shared clonotypes between healthy human individuals. Donors comprised healthy HIV-negative adults lacking recent acute infections or vaccinations. Only in-frame clones appear in the TCRdb table, and some are missing; sequencing was by immunoSEQ multiplex PCR. The repertoire holds 550,000 to 850,000 clones, roughly 70% seen once, with about 1.7% in the top ten. Germline V gene lookup returns CDR1 MNHEY and CDR2 SMNVEV (reference sequence). The CDR3 totals 15 residues. Germline trimming cut 5 bases from V and 2 bases from J; bases unmatched to any gene: 5. This clone came up once.

The chain recombines TRBV27 with TRBJ1-5; TRBD1 aligns across 8 bases. Sequenced material: memory CD4+ T cells sorted from blood. As for subset: CD45RA-negative fraction. This sequence originates from a woman aged 25 to 39 in good health. The CDR3 region has the DNA TGTGCCAGCAGTCCTCAGGGGGCGGGCAATCAGCCCCAGCATTTT. Translated: CASSPQGAGNQPQHF.